This T cell receptor beta chain was recovered during a study of blood T cell repertoires in COVID-19. Study information: The United States, Italy and Spain supplied acute and convalescent COVID-19 samples. PBMCs, B-cell-depleted T cells, or T cells were the source of the cDNA or gDNA that made up the material.

The authors' processing: Quantification of nucleated cells was approximated via reference gene primer amplification. The table came from immunoSEQ multiplex PCR; TCRdb's copy has only in-frame clones and leaves some out. V and J calls and clone size come straight from that table; D and trimming were deduced from the DNA. Among under 25,000 clones listed, about 85% were seen once. V gave up 3 bases and J gave up 6 bases, with 14 bases separating them. The CDR3 is 14 amino acids. The germline V gene has CDR1 MDHEN and CDR2 SYDVKM. The TCR comes from a human donor with active COVID-19. The donor label of this sample is uncertain. Sequenced material: peripheral blood. V usage is TRBV28 and J usage is TRBJ1-1; D may be TRBD1 (5 bases). The CDR3: CASSLGGVKAEAFF. As DNA, the CDR3 is TGTGCCAGCAGTTTGGGGGGGGTCAAAGCTGAAGCTTTCTTT.